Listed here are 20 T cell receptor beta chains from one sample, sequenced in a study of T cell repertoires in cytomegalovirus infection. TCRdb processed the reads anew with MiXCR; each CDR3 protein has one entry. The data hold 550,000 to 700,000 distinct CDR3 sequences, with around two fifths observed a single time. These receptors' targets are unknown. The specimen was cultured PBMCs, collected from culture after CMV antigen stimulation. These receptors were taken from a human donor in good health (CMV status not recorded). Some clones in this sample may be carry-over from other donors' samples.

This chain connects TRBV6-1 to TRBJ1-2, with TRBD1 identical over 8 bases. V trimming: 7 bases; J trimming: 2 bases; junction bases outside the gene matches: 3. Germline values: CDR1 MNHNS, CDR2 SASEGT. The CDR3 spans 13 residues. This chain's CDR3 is CASTRDRNYGYTF. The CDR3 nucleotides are TGTGCCAGCACTAGGGACAGGAACTATGGCTACACCTTC.

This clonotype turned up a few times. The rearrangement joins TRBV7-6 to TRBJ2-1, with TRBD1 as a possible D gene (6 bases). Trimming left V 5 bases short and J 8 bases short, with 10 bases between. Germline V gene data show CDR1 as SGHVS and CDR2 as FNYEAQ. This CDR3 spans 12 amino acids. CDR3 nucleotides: TGTGCCAGCAGCACAGGGTTCGATGAGCAGTTCTTC. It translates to CASSTGFDEQFF.

CDR3 loop: CSGSPSGSHNEQFF. The CDR3 DNA reads as TGCAGCGGATCCCCTAGCGGGAGCCACAATGAGCAGTTCTTC. J is TRBJ2-1 and V is TRBV29-1; 10 bases line up with TRBD2. This CDR3 region has 14 residues. J gave up 5 bases and V 7 bases, and 8 bases lay outside the gene matches. Germline CDR1 SQVTM, CDR2 ANQGSEA.

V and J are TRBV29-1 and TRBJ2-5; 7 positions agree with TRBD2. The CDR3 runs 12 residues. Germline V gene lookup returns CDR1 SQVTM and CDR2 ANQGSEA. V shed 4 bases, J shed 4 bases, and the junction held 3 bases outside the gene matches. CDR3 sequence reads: CSVGASGETQYF. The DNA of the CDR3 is TGCAGCGTTGGGGCTAGCGGAGAGACCCAGTACTTC.

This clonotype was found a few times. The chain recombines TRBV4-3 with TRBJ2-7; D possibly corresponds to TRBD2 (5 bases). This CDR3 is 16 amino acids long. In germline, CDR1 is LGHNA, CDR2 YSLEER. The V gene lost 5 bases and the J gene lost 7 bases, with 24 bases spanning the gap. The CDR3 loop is CASSLMRAGASGEQYF. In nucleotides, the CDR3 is TGCGCCAGCAGCTTGATGCGGGCAGGTGCTTCTGGGGAGCAGTACTTC.

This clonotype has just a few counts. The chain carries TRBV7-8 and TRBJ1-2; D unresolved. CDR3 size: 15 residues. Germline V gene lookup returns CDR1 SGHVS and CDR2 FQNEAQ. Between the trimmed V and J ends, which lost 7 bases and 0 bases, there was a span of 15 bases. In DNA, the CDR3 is TGTGCCAGCACCAATAGGAGGGATTCTAACTATGGCTACACCTTC. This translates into CASTNRRDSNYGYTF.

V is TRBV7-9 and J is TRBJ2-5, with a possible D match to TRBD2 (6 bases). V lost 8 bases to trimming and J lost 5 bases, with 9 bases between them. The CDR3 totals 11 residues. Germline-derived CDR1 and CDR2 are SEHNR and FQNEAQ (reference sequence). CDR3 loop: CASLRGETQYF. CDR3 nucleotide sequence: TGTGCCAGCCTTCGGGGGGAGACCCAGTACTTC.

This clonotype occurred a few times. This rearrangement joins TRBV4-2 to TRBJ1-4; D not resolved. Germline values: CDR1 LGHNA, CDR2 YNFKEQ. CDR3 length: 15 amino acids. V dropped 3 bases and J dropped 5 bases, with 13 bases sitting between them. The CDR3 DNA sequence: TGTGCCAGCAGCCAGGACGCCGTGAGGAATGAAAAACTGTTTTTT. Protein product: CASSQDAVRNEKLFF.

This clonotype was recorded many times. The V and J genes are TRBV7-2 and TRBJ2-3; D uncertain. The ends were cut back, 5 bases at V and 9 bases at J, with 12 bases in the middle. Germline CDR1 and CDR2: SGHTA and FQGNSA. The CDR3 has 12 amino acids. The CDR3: CASSPGQGTQYF. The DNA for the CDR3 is TGTGCCAGCAGCCCTGGGCAAGGCACGCAGTATTTT.

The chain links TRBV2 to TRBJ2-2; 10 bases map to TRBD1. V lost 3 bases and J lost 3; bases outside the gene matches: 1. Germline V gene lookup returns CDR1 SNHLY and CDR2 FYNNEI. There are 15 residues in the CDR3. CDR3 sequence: CASSETGGDTGELFF. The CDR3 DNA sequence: TGTGCCAGCAGTGAGACAGGGGGCGACACCGGGGAGCTGTTTTTT. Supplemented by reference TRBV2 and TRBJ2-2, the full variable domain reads EPEVTQTPSHQVTQMGQEVILRCVPISNHLYFYWYRQILGQKVEFLVSFYNNEISEKSEIFDDQFSVERPDGSNFTLKIRSTKLEDSAMYFCASSETGGDTGELFFGEGSRLTVL.

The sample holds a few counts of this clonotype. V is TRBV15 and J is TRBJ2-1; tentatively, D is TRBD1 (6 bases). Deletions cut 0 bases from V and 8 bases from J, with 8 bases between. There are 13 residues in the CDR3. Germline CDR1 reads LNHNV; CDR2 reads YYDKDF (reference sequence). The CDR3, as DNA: TGTGCCACCAGCAGAGACAGGGGCCATGAGCAGTTCTTC. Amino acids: CATSRDRGHEQFF.

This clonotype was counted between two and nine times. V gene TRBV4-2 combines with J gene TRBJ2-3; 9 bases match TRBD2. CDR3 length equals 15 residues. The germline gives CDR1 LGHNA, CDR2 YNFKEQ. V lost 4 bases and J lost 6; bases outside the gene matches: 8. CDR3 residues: CASSPRSGGSDTQYF. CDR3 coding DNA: TGTGCCAGCAGCCCGAGAAGCGGGGGGTCGGATACGCAGTATTTT.

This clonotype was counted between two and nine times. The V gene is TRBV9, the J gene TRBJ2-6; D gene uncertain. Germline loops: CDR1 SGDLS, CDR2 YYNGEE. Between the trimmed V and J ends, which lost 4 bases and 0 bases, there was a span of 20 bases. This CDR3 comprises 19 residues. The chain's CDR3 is CASSYRPVGEPSGANVLTF. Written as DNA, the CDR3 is TGTGCCAGCAGCTATCGTCCGGTTGGGGAACCCTCTGGGGCCAACGTCCTGACTTTC.

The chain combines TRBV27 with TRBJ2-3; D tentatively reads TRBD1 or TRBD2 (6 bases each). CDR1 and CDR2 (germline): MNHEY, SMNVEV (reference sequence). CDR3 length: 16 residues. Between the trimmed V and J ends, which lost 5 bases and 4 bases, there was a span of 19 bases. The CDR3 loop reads CASSPTLGGRADTQYF. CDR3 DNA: TGTGCCAGCAGTCCGACTTTGGGGGGCCGGGCAGATACGCAGTATTTT.

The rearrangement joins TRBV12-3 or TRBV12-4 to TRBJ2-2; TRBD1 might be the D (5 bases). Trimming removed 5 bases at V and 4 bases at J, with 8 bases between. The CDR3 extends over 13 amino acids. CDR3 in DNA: TGTGCCAGCAGTCACAGGCTCACCGGGGAGCTGTTTTTT. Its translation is CASSHRLTGELFF.

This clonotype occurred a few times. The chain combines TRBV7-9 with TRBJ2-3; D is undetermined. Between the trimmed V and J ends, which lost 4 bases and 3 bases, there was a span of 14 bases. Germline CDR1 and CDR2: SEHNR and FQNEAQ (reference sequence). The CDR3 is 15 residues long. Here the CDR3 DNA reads TGTGCCAGCAGCTCCTGGGCCGGTCCAACAGATACGCAGTATTTT. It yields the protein CASSSWAGPTDTQYF.

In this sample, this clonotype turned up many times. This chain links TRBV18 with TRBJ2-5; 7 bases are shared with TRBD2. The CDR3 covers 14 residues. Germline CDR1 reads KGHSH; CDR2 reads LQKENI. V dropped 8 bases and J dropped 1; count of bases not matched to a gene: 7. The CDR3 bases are TGTGCCAGCAGCCCGGGACTAAGCCAAGAGACCCAGTACTTC. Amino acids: CASSPGLSQETQYF.

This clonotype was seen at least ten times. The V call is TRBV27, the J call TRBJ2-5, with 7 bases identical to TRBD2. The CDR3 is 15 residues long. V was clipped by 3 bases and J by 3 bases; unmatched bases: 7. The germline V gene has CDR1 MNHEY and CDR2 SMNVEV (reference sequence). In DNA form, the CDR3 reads TGTGCCAGCAGTTTTACCAACAGCGGGGAAGAGACCCAGTACTTC. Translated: CASSFTNSGEETQYF.

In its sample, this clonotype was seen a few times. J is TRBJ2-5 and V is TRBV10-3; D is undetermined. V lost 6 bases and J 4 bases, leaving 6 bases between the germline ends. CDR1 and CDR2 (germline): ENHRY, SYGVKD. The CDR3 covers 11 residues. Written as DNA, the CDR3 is TGTGCCATCAGCTTCGGAGAGACCCAGTACTTC. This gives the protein CAISFGETQYF.

The CDR3 reads CASSLGAERYEQYF. CDR3 bases: TGTGCCAGCAGCTTAGGGGCTGAGCGCTACGAGCAGTACTTC. The chain employs TRBV7-4 and TRBJ2-7; D not certain. The CDR3 consists of 14 residues. V lost 1 base and J lost 3, with 10 bases in between. The germline V gene encodes CDR1 SGHVT and CDR2 SQSDAQ.